This T cell receptor (beta chain) was profiled in a study of Graves' ophthalmopathy and Graves' hyperthyroidism. CDR3 regions of TCR beta were amplified from RNA transcripts. The first round was an RT-PCR with HTBI primers, and the second round was a multiplex PCR. TCRdb reprocessed the multiplex PCR reads via MiXCR and lists one record per CDR3 protein. The table has roughly 380,000 distinct CDR3 sequences, 15% seen once. This clonotype was counted at least ten times. The germline V gene has CDR1 KGHDR and CDR2 SFDVKD. There are 13 residues in the CDR3. Between the trimmed V and J ends, which lost 11 bases and 5 bases, there was a span of 17 bases.

The sample comprised peripheral blood. This TCR derives from a woman aged 18-30 years with stable Graves' hyperthyroidism. V usage is TRBV24-1 and J usage is TRBJ1-1; the D is unclear. In DNA form, the CDR3 reads TGTGCCAGCCGCGCCGGGGTCACGACTGAAGCTTTCTTT. This sequence encodes CASRAGVTTEAFF.